Listed here are 10 T cell receptor beta chains from one sample, sequenced in a study of patients and donors after allogeneic stem cell transplantation. MiXCR, run by TCRdb on the RT-PCR reads, gives a single entry per CDR3 protein. The table lists 800,000 to 1,000,000 distinct CDR3 sequences, roughly 18% of them singletons, with around 5.5% in the top ten. The sample was blood, either unsorted or a sorted T cell fraction (not recorded which). The receptors shown here come from a human donor who was either an allogeneic HSCT recipient or a stem cell or donor lymphocyte infusion donor (not recorded which). It is not recorded whose cells these are; they may come from a transplant donor.

This clonotype was counted only a few times. This rearrangement joins TRBV20-1 to TRBJ2-1; 7 nucleotides agree with TRBD1. The CDR3 covers 14 residues. Trimming cost V 6 bases and J 8 bases; bases outside gene matches: 13. Germline CDR1 and CDR2: DFQATT and SNEGSKA (reference sequence). The CDR3 loop reads CSARWTGLLHEQFF. CDR3 sequence (DNA): TGCAGTGCACGATGGACAGGCCTCTTACATGAGCAGTTCTTC.

This clonotype was seen at least ten times. The rearrangement joins TRBV29-1 to TRBJ2-7; 7 nucleotides match TRBD1. This CDR3 is built from 13 residues. Per germline, CDR1 SQVTM and CDR2 ANQGSEA. Unmatched junction bases numbered 5, after V lost 4 bases and J lost 2 bases. This CDR3 reads CSVGNRGTYEQYF. The CDR3 DNA sequence: TGCAGCGTTGGGAACAGGGGCACCTACGAGCAGTACTTC.

This clonotype was seen a handful of times. The chain carries TRBV9 and TRBJ2-5; 7 bases match TRBD2. Losses at the gene ends were 3 bases for V and 5 bases for J; bases not matched to a gene: 7. In germline, CDR1 is SGDLS, CDR2 YYNGEE. The CDR3 spans 14 residues. Here the CDR3 reads CASSDPGRGETQYF. The CDR3, as DNA: TGTGCCAGCAGCGATCCAGGGCGGGGGGAGACCCAGTACTTC.

V gene TRBV3-1 combines with J gene TRBJ1-1; D is possibly TRBD1 (5 bases). This CDR3 region has 14 residues. Germline V gene data show CDR1 as LGHDT and CDR2 as YNNKEL (reference sequence). Between the trimmed V and J ends, which lost 1 base and 6 bases, there was a span of 12 bases. This CDR3 is CASSQVAGIAEAFF. The CDR3 nucleotides read TGTGCCAGCAGCCAAGTGGCAGGGATCGCTGAAGCTTTCTTT.

The V call is TRBV20-1, the J call TRBJ1-5; 7 bases match TRBD1. V gave up 4 bases and J gave up 2 bases; unmatched junction bases: 5. CDR1 and CDR2 from the germline V gene are DFQATT and SNEGSKA (reference sequence). CDR3 length equals 14 residues. For the CDR3, the DNA is TGCAGTGCTAACCTAGGACAGGGCAATCAGCCCCAGCATTTT. Its protein is CSANLGQGNQPQHF.

The sample holds a few counts of this clonotype. This chain joins TRBV29-1 and TRBJ1-4, with D possibly matching TRBD1 (5 bases). The V and J ends lost 2 bases and 8 bases respectively, with 9 bases between them. CDR1 is SQVTM, CDR2 ANQGSEA, per germline. The CDR3 extends over 12 amino acids. The CDR3 DNA is TGCAGCGTTGAACAGTGGGACGAAAAACTGTTTTTT. This translates into CSVEQWDEKLFF.

This clonotype was found a few times. CDR3 protein: CASSFGGYQPQHF. The DNA for the CDR3 is TGTGCCAGCAGTTTTGGAGGGTATCAGCCCCAGCATTTT. The chain employs TRBV6-5 and TRBJ1-5; D gene ambiguous. This CDR3 region has 13 residues. Germline CDR1 reads MNHEY; CDR2 reads SVGAGI. The ends were cut back, 4 bases at V and 5 bases at J, with 9 bases in the middle.

This clonotype was observed many times. The chain links TRBV28 to TRBJ2-3, with unresolved D. Germline values: CDR1 MDHEN, CDR2 SYDVKM. Trimming stripped 4 bases from V and 6 bases from J, with 8 bases between. CDR3 size: 12 residues. The CDR3 sequence: CASSSPGDTQYF. In nucleotides, the CDR3 is TGTGCCAGCAGTTCACCCGGGGATACGCAGTATTTT.

The chain links TRBV27 to TRBJ2-2; 10 nucleotides agree with TRBD1. CDR3 size: 13 residues. Losses at the gene ends were 8 bases for V and 6 bases for J; bases not matched to a gene: 3. Germline CDR1 and CDR2: MNHEY and SMNVEV (reference sequence). CDR3 loop: CASGTGDPGELFF. The DNA of the CDR3 is TGTGCCAGCGGGACAGGGGATCCCGGGGAGCTGTTTTTT.

The gene calls are TRBV2 and TRBJ2-5; 9 bases align to TRBD2. V was pared by 5 bases and J by 7 bases, with 8 bases of the junction left unmatched. CDR3 length equals 14 residues. CDR1 is SNHLY, CDR2 FYNNEI, per germline. The CDR3 protein is CASSRAGGGGTQYF. Written as DNA, the CDR3 is TGTGCCAGCAGTCGAGCTGGCGGGGGGGGGACCCAGTACTTC.